The rows below give T cell receptor beta chains drawn from one sample of a study of T cell clonotyping in hematopoietic cell transplantation. The assay was immunoSEQ multiplex PCR, and TCRdb's table has in-frame clones only and misses some. The table shows a few thousand clones, with roughly 91% occurring only once. Material: peripheral blood mononuclear cells, obtained 100 days after allogeneic stem cell transplant. Receptors originate from a male patient aged 70 to 80 who had an allogeneic stem cell transplant from an unrelated donor, so T cells may come from the graft donor. Some clones in this sample may be carry-over from other donors' samples. CDR3s include the opening cysteine and the closing phenylalanine or tryptophan. D genes are given only for firm matches. Size values are once, few and many counts, or a class for expanded clones, and some rows have none.

J	V	size	D	DNA	CDR3
TRBJ1-1	TRBV19	NA	NA	TGTGCCAGTAGCGCGGGACAATCCCTGAACACTGAAGCTTTCTTT	CASSAGQSLNTEAFF
TRBJ1-5	TRBV30	NA	NA	TGTGCCTGGAGCAGGGGTAGCAATCAGCCCCAGCATTTT	CAWSRGSNQPQHF
TRBJ2-5	TRBV30	few	NA	TGTGCCTGGAATTATGTGGAGACCCAGTACTTC	CAWNYVETQYF
TRBJ2-1	TRBV5-6	NA	NA	TGTGCCAGCAGCTCTGGACCTAACGTCCCCTACAATGAGCAGTTCTTC	CASSSGPNVPYNEQFF
TRBJ2-7	TRBV14	NA	NA	TGTGCCAGCAGCCAAATGCTAGCTTCCTACGAGCAGTACTTC	CASSQMLASYEQYF
TRBJ1-1	TRBV28	NA	TRBD1	TGTGCCAGCAGTTTGGGGGCAGGGGGACCTTTCTTT	CASSLGAGGPFF
TRBJ2-7	TRBV27	NA	TRBD2	TGTGCCAGCAGGCGGACGGGGGGCTCCTACGAGCAGTACTTC	CASRRTGGSYEQYF
TRBJ1-5	TRBV30	NA	NA	TGTGCCTGGAGCGTAGGGGGTAGCAATCAGCCCCAGCATTTT	CAWSVGGSNQPQHF
TRBJ2-3	TRBV5-4	once	NA	TGTGCCAGCAGCTTGATCCCACTCGGGGATGGCACAGATACGCAGTATTTT	CASSLIPLGDGTDTQYF
TRBJ1-1	TRBV27	NA	NA	TGTGCCAGCAGCCCCGGACAGATGAACACTGAAGCTTTCTTT	CASSPGQMNTEAFF
TRBJ2-1	TRBV30	once	TRBD2	TGTGCCTGGAGTGTTTTAGGTAGCGGGATCTACAATGAGCAGTTCTTC	CAWSVLGSGIYNEQFF
TRBJ2-1	TRBV4-3	NA	TRBD1	TGCGCCAGCAGCCAAGAGCAGACAGGGGGCCCTTACAATGAGCAGTTCTTC	CASSQEQTGGPYNEQFF
TRBJ2-7	TRBV28	NA	NA	TGTGCCAGCAGTTTGCCCCGGGACTCCAGCGAGCAGTACTTC	CASSLPRDSSEQYF
TRBJ1-1	TRBV5-6	NA	NA	TGTGCCAGCACCGACAGGTTGAACACTGAAGCTTTCTTT	CASTDRLNTEAFF
TRBJ1-1	TRBV29-1	NA	TRBD1	TGCAGCGTCGGGACAGGGATAATGAACACTGAAGCTTTCTTT	CSVGTGIMNTEAFF
TRBJ2-7	TRBV5-4	once	NA	TGTGCCAGCAGCTTTAACAGGAACAGCTACGAGCAGTACTTC	CASSFNRNSYEQYF
TRBJ2-5	TRBV19	large	NA	TGTGCCAGTAGTTCCGACAGCCAAGAGACCCAGTACTTC	CASSSDSQETQYF
TRBJ1-2	TRBV4-2	NA	NA	TGTGCCAGCAGCCCTTCCCCGGGGGACTATGGCTACACCTTC	CASSPSPGDYGYTF
TRBJ2-7	TRBV30	NA	TRBD1	TGTGCCTGGAGTGTCCCTCCTCCCCGGGACAGTTCCTACGAGCAGTACTTC	CAWSVPPPRDSSYEQYF
TRBJ2-3	TRBV19	NA	NA	TGTGCCAGTACCTCGGTTCCGCCCTCCCATACGCAGTATTTT	CASTSVPPSHTQYF
TRBJ1-2	TRBV28	large	TRBD1	TGTGCCAGCAGAACAACCGGGACAGGGGAGAATGGCTACACCTTC	CASRTTGTGENGYTF
TRBJ2-3	TRBV5-4	once	TRBD1	TGTGCCAGCAGCTTGGGGCAGGGGGTGGTCATTAGCACAGATACGCAGTATTTT	CASSLGQGVVISTDTQYF
TRBJ2-3	TRBV5-4	NA	NA	TGTGCCAGCTCCTTGGAGGGCGGGGATACGCAGTATTTT	CASSLEGGDTQYF
TRBJ2-3	TRBV28	NA	TRBD1	TGTGCCAGCAGTATCCAGGGGGATTATACGCAGTATTTT	CASSIQGDYTQYF
TRBJ1-1	TRBV5-6	NA	NA	TGTGCCAGCAGCCCGGGGGGGATTGAAGCTTTCTTT	CASSPGGIEAFF
TRBJ1-1	TRBV11-3	NA	NA	TGTGCCAGCAGCTTCACCCTCGGCACTGAAGCTTTCTTT	CASSFTLGTEAFF
TRBJ2-6	TRBV29-1	NA	NA	TGCAGCGTTGAAGACGAAGGGCCTCTCTCGGGCGGGGCCAACGTCCTGACTTTC	CSVEDEGPLSGGANVLTF
TRBJ2-7	TRBV13	NA	NA	TGTGCCAGCAGCCAGCGGAATTACGAGCAGTACTTC	CASSQRNYEQYF
TRBJ2-7	TRBV7-8	NA	NA	TGTGCCAGCAGCGCAGGGAGTCGTAGCGAGCAGTACTTC	CASSAGSRSEQYF
TRBJ2-5	TRBV5-1	NA	TRBD2	TGCGCCAGCAGCTTGGGGCGGGGGGGCCAAGAGACCCAGTACTTC	CASSLGRGGQETQYF
TRBJ1-5	TRBV28	NA	NA	TGTGCCAGCAGTCCGACAGCAAACAATCAGCCCCAGCATTTT	CASSPTANNQPQHF
TRBJ2-1	TRBV4-3	NA	NA	TGCGCCAGCAGCCAAGAGGGTCACGGGACGGAGTCCTACAATGAGCAGTTCTTC	CASSQEGHGTESYNEQFF
TRBJ2-7	TRBV7-2	once	NA	TGTGCCAGCAGCATGATTCTTTTCTCCTACGAGCAGTACTTC	CASSMILFSYEQYF
TRBJ2-4	TRBV29-1	NA	NA	TGCAGCGGGAAACAGGGCGCCAAAAACATTCAGTACTTC	CSGKQGAKNIQYF
TRBJ2-7	TRBV30	NA	NA	TGTGCCTGGAGTGTAGGGGTATCCTACGAGCAGTACTTC	CAWSVGVSYEQYF
TRBJ1-4	TRBV5-8	NA	NA	TGTGCCAGCAGGAAAGATCGAAGGAGTAATGAAAAACTGTTTTTT	CASRKDRRSNEKLFF
TRBJ1-5	TRBV6-5	NA	TRBD1	TGTGCCAGCAGCTGGACAGGGGGCAATCAGCCCCAGCATTTT	CASSWTGGNQPQHF
TRBJ1-3	TRBV28	NA	TRBD1	TGTGCCAGCAGTCACGGGACAGGGGGGAACACCATATATTTT	CASSHGTGGNTIYF
TRBJ2-5	TRBV2	NA	NA	TGTGCCAGCAGAACGCTTGACTCCTCCTGGGAGACCCAGTACTTC	CASRTLDSSWETQYF
TRBJ1-1	TRBV28	NA	TRBD1	TGTGCCAGCAGTTACCGACCGGGACAGGGATTGGGAGTCACTGAAGCTTTCTTT	CASSYRPGQGLGVTEAFF
TRBJ1-1	TRBV13	NA	NA	TGTGCCAGCAGCTTTTTGGAAGGGGGCACTGAAGCTTTCTTT	CASSFLEGGTEAFF